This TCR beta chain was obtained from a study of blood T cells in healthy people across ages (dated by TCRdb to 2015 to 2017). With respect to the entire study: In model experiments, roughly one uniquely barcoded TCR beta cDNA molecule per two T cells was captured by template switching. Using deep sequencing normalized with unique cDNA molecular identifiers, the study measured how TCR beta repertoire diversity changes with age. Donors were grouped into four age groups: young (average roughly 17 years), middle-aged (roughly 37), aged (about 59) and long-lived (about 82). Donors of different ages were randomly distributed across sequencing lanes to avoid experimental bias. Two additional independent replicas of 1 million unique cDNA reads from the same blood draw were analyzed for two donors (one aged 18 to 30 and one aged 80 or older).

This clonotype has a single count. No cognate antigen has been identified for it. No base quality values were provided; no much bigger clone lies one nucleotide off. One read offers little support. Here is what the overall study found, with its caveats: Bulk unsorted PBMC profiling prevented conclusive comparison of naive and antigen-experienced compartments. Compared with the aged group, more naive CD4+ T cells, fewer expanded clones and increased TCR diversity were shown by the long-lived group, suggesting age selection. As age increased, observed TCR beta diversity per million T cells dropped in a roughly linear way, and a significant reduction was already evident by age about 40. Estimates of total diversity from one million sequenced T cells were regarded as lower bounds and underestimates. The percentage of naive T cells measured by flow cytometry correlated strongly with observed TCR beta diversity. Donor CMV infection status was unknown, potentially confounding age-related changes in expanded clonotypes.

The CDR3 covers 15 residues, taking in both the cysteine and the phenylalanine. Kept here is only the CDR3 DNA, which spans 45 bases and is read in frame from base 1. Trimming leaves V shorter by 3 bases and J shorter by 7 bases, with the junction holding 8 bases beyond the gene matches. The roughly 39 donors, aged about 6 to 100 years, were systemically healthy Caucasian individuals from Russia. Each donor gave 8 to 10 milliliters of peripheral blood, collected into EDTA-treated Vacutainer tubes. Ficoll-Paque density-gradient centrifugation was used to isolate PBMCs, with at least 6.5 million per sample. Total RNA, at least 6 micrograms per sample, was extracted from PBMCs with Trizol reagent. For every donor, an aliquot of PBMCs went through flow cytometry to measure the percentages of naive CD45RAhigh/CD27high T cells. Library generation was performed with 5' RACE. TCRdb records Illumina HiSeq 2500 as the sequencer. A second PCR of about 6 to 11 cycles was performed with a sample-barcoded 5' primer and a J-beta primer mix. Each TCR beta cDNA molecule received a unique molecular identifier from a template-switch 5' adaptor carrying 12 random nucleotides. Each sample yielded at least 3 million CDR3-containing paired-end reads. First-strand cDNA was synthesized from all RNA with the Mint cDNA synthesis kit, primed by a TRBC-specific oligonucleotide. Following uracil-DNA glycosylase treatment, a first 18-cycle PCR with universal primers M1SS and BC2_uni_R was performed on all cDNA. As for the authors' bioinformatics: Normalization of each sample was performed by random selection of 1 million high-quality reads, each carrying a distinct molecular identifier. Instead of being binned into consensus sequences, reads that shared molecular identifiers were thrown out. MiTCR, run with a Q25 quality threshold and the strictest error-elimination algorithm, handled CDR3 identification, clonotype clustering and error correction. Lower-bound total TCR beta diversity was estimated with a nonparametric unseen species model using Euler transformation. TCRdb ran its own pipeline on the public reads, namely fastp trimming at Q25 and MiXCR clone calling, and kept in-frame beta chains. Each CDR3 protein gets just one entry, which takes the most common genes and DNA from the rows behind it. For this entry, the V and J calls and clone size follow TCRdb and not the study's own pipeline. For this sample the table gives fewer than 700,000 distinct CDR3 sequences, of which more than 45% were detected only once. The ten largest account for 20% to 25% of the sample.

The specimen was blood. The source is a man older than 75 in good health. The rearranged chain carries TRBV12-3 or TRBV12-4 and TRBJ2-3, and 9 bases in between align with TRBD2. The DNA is TGTGCCAGCAGTTTTTTTAGCGGGAGTGAATATACGCAGTATTTT. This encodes CASSFFSGSEYTQYF.